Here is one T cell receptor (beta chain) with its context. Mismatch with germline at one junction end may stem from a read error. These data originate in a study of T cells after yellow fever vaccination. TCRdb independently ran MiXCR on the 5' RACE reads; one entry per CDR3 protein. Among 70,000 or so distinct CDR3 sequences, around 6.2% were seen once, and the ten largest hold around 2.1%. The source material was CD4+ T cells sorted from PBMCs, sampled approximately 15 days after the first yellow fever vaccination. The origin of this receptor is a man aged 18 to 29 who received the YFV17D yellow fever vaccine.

CDR3 DNA sequence: TGCTGTGCTAGGAATTGGGGGGGGGCGATGGGAAACACCATATATTTT. Translating gives CCARNWGGAMGNTIYF. This sequence joins TRBV20-1 and TRBJ1-3, with a weak D call TRBD1 (6 bases). Per the germline V gene, CDR1 is DFQATT and CDR2 is SNEGSKA (reference sequence). This CDR3 spans 16 amino acids.